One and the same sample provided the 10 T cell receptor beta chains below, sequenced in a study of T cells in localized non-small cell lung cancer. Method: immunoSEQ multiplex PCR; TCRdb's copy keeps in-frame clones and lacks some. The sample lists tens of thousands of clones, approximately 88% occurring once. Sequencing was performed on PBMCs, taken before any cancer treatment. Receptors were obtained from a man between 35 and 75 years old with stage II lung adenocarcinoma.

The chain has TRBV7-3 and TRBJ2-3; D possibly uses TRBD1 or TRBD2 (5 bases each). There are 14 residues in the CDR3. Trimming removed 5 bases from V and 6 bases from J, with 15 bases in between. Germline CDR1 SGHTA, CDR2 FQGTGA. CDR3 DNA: TGTGCCAGCAGCCCGTCCGGGGCCGGGGATACGCAGTATTTT. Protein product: CASSPSGAGDTQYF.

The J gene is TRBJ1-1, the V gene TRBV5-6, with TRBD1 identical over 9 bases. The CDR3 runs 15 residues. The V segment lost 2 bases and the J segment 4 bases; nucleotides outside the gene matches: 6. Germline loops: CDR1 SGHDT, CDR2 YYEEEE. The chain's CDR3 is CASSLGQGLGTEAFF. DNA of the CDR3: TGTGCCAGCAGCTTAGGACAGGGGTTAGGCACTGAAGCTTTCTTT. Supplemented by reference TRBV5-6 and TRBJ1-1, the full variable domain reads DAGVTQSPTHLIKTRGQQVTLRCSPKSGHDTVSWYQQALGQGPQFIFQYYEEEERQRGNFPDRFSGHQFPNYSSELNVNALLLGDSALYLCASSLGQGLGTEAFFGQGTRLTVV.

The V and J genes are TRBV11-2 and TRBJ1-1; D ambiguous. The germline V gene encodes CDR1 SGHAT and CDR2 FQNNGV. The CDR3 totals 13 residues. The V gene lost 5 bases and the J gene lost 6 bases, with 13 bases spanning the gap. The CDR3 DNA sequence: TGTGCCAGCAGCCCCCGCCGGGCGGCTGAAGCTTTCTTT. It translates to CASSPRRAAEAFF.

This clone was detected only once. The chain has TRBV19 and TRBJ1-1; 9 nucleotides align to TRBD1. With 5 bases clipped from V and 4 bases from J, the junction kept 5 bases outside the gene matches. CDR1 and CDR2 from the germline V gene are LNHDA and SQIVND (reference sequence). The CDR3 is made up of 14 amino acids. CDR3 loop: CASSVGQGSTEAFF. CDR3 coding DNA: TGTGCCAGTAGTGTCGGACAGGGGAGCACTGAAGCTTTCTTT.

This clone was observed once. The CDR3 spells CASSEAAGARETQYF. CDR3 nucleotide sequence: TGTGCCAGCAGTGAAGCAGCGGGGGCTCGTGAGACCCAGTACTTC. V and J are TRBV6-1 and TRBJ2-5; 8 nucleotides line up with TRBD2. The length of the CDR3 is 15 residues. With 0 bases clipped from V and 5 bases from J, the junction kept 5 bases outside the gene matches. Germline V lookup: CDR1 MNHNS, CDR2 SASEGT.

CDR3 region: CASSVGAGVAETQYF. The CDR3 bases are TGTGCCAGCAGTGTGGGGGCGGGAGTTGCGGAGACCCAGTACTTC. The rearrangement joins TRBV5-6 to TRBJ2-5, with TRBD2 as a possible D gene (7 bases). CDR3 length: 15 amino acids. Trimming took off 5 bases at V and 5 bases at J, with 19 bases between the two ends. Germline V gene lookup returns CDR1 SGHDT and CDR2 YYEEEE.

The chain's CDR3 is CASSLPPTVEAFF. DNA of the CDR3: TGTGCCAGCAGCTTACCCCCGACAGTAGAAGCTTTCTTT. The chain combines TRBV11-1 with TRBJ1-1, with D perhaps TRBD1 (5 bases). Trimming took 2 bases from V and 8 from J, leaving 12 bases between them. This CDR3 is built from 13 residues. Germline assignment: CDR1 SGHAT and CDR2 FQDESV (reference sequence).

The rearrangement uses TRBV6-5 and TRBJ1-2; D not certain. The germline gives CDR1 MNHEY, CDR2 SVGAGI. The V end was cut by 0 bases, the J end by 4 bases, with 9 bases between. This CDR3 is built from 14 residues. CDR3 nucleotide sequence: TGTGCCAGCAGTTACTCTCCCCAGGCCTATGGCTACACCTTC. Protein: CASSYSPQAYGYTF.

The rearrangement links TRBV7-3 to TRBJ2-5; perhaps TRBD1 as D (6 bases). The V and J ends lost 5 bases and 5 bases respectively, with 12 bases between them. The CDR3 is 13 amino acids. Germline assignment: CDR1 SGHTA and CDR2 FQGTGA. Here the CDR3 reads CASSIQGRETQYF. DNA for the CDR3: TGTGCCAGCAGCATACAGGGTCGGGAGACCCAGTACTTC.

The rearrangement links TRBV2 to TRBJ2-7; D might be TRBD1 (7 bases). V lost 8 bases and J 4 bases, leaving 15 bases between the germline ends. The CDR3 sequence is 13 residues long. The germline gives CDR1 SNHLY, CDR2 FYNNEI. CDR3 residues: CASGRTGGYEQYF. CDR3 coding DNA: TGTGCCAGCGGTCGGACAGGAGGGTACGAGCAGTACTTC. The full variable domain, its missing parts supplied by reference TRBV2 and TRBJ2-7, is EPEVTQTPSHQVTQMGQEVILRCVPISNHLYFYWYRQILGQKVEFLVSFYNNEISEKSEIFDDQFSVERPDGSNFTLKIRSTKLEDSAMYFCASGRTGGYEQYFGPGTRLTVT.